Listed below are T cell receptor beta chains from one sample, sequenced in a study of human thymus T cells. Sequencing was performed with immunoSEQ multiplex PCR; in TCRdb, only in-frame clones are kept and a portion is missing. Of under 150,000 clones listed, around 94% are singletons. What was sequenced was thymus tissue. The receptors stem from a boy younger than two with a congenital heart defect but otherwise immunologically healthy. Both conserved end residues are part of each CDR3. The order of the fields is J gene, D gene, clone size, V gene, CDR3 DNA, CDR3 protein. The D gene is left open where the match is weak. The size field is filled for only some rows; it gives once, few, many or a size class.

j_gene: TRBJ2-1
d_gene: -
abundance: -
v_gene: TRBV4-3
CDR3nt: TGCGCCAGCAGCCAAGAGCGTCAAGCCCTCAATGAGCAGTTCTTC
CDR3aa: CASSQERQALNEQFF

j_gene: TRBJ2-2
d_gene: -
abundance: -
v_gene: TRBV4-3
CDR3nt: TGCGCCAGCAGCCAAGATTTGTTCCGGGAGCTGTTTTTT
CDR3aa: CASSQDLFRELFF

j_gene: TRBJ1-6
d_gene: TRBD1
abundance: -
v_gene: TRBV4-1
CDR3nt: TGCGCCAGCAGCCAAGATCCCCCGGACAGGGTAATGAATTCACCCCTCCACTTT
CDR3aa: CASSQDPPDRVMNSPLHF

j_gene: TRBJ2-7
d_gene: -
abundance: -
v_gene: TRBV28
CDR3nt: TGTGCCAGCAGTTCGAGGGGGGGCGGGAAGTACGAGCAGTACTTC
CDR3aa: CASSSRGGGKYEQYF

j_gene: TRBJ2-3
d_gene: TRBD2
abundance: -
v_gene: TRBV9
CDR3nt: TGTGCCAGCAGCGTACGGGCTAGCGGGGGCCGAAACACAGATACGCAGTATTTT
CDR3aa: CASSVRASGGRNTDTQYF

j_gene: TRBJ2-7
d_gene: -
abundance: -
v_gene: TRBV7-2
CDR3nt: TGTGCCAGCAGCTTAGTCGAGCCGCTCCTCGTGGGCGAGCAGTACTTC
CDR3aa: CASSLVEPLLVGEQYF

j_gene: TRBJ2-1
d_gene: TRBD1
abundance: -
v_gene: TRBV9
CDR3nt: TGTGCCAGCAGCGGCGGACAGGGCGGCAATGAGCAGTTCTTC
CDR3aa: CASSGGQGGNEQFF

j_gene: TRBJ1-1
d_gene: -
abundance: -
v_gene: TRBV19
CDR3nt: TGTGCCAGTAGTACCAAGACCCGATGGACAGACACTGAAGCTTTCTTT
CDR3aa: CASSTKTRWTDTEAFF

j_gene: TRBJ1-4
d_gene: TRBD1
abundance: -
v_gene: TRBV28
CDR3nt: TGTGCCAGCAGCTCAGACAGGGCCGGGGAAAAACTGTTTTTT
CDR3aa: CASSSDRAGEKLFF

j_gene: TRBJ2-7
d_gene: -
abundance: -
v_gene: TRBV4-1
CDR3nt: TGCGCCAGCAGCCAGAAAGAAGGGACCTACGAGCAGTACTTC
CDR3aa: CASSQKEGTYEQYF

j_gene: TRBJ1-6
d_gene: -
abundance: -
v_gene: TRBV28
CDR3nt: TGTGCCAGCAGTACCCCCTCCTATAATTCACCCCTCCACTTT
CDR3aa: CASSTPSYNSPLHF

j_gene: TRBJ1-5
d_gene: -
abundance: -
v_gene: TRBV6-1
CDR3nt: TGTGCCAGCAGTGAAGCGGCGAGGGGGAGAGATCAGCCCCAGCATTTT
CDR3aa: CASSEAARGRDQPQHF

j_gene: TRBJ1-6
d_gene: -
abundance: -
v_gene: TRBV19
CDR3nt: TGTGCCAGTAGTATAAGGGGTTCACCCCTCCACTTT
CDR3aa: CASSIRGSPLHF

j_gene: TRBJ2-6
d_gene: TRBD2
abundance: -
v_gene: TRBV6-1
CDR3nt: TGTGCCAGCAGTGAAGGCCGGGGGGTCAACGTCCTGACTTTC
CDR3aa: CASSEGRGVNVLTF

j_gene: TRBJ1-2
d_gene: -
abundance: -
v_gene: TRBV6-7
CDR3nt: TGTGCCAGCAGATTGGACGGTGCCAATGGCTACACCTTC
CDR3aa: CASRLDGANGYTF

j_gene: TRBJ2-2
d_gene: -
abundance: -
v_gene: TRBV6-4
CDR3nt: TGTGCCAGCAGTGAAGGACTTAACACCGGGGAGCTGTTTTTT
CDR3aa: CASSEGLNTGELFF

j_gene: TRBJ2-5
d_gene: TRBD2
abundance: -
v_gene: TRBV13
CDR3nt: TGTGCCAGCAGCCTCTACCACAGGACTAGCGGGGGTAACCGGGAGACCCAGTACTTC
CDR3aa: CASSLYHRTSGGNRETQYF

j_gene: TRBJ1-2
d_gene: TRBD1
abundance: -
v_gene: TRBV28
CDR3nt: TGTGCCAGCAACCCGGGACAGGCTAGGGGCTACACCTTC
CDR3aa: CASNPGQARGYTF

j_gene: TRBJ2-2
d_gene: -
abundance: -
v_gene: TRBV7-2
CDR3nt: TGTGCCAGCAGCTTAGTGTCGGGGAACACCGGGGAGCTGTTTTTT
CDR3aa: CASSLVSGNTGELFF

j_gene: TRBJ1-1
d_gene: -
abundance: -
v_gene: TRBV6-5
CDR3nt: TGTGCCAGCAGTTGCAAAGGGTCGAACACTGAAGCTTTCTTT
CDR3aa: CASSCKGSNTEAFF

j_gene: TRBJ2-7
d_gene: TRBD1
abundance: -
v_gene: TRBV5-6
CDR3nt: TGTGCCAGCAGCTCCGGGACAGGGTACTACGAGCAGTACTTC
CDR3aa: CASSSGTGYYEQYF

j_gene: TRBJ2-5
d_gene: -
abundance: -
v_gene: TRBV20-1
CDR3nt: TGCAGTGCTAGACATGGGGAGACCCAGTACTTC
CDR3aa: CSARHGETQYF

j_gene: TRBJ1-1
d_gene: -
abundance: once
v_gene: TRBV9
CDR3nt: TGTGCCAGCAGTTCTCCTAAGCGATCGGGAGGCGGCACTGAAGCTTTCTTT
CDR3aa: CASSSPKRSGGGTEAFF

j_gene: TRBJ2-7
d_gene: TRBD1
abundance: -
v_gene: TRBV19
CDR3nt: TGTGCCCAAGGGGGCTGGACCTACGAGCAGTACTTC
CDR3aa: CAQGGWTYEQYF

j_gene: TRBJ1-5
d_gene: -
abundance: -
v_gene: TRBV4-2
CDR3nt: TGTGCCAGCAGCCAAGATCGGACTGCCCATCAGCCCCAGCATTTT
CDR3aa: CASSQDRTAHQPQHF

j_gene: TRBJ1-1
d_gene: -
abundance: -
v_gene: TRBV20-1
CDR3nt: TGCAGTGCTAGCGACACTGAAGCTTTCTTT
CDR3aa: CSASDTEAFF

j_gene: TRBJ2-7
d_gene: TRBD1
abundance: -
v_gene: TRBV5-1
CDR3nt: TGCGCCAGCAGCATAGGGACAGGTGCCGCCTACGAGCAGTACTTC
CDR3aa: CASSIGTGAAYEQYF

j_gene: TRBJ2-1
d_gene: TRBD2
abundance: -
v_gene: TRBV4-3
CDR3nt: TGCGCCAGCAGCCGCCGAGGGACTAGCGGAGGCAATGAGCAGTTCTTC
CDR3aa: CASSRRGTSGGNEQFF

j_gene: TRBJ2-7
d_gene: TRBD2
abundance: -
v_gene: TRBV23-1
CDR3nt: TGCGCCAGCAGTCAATCGGACCCTACTAGCGGGGGCCTCTATTACGAGCAGTACTTC
CDR3aa: CASSQSDPTSGGLYYEQYF

j_gene: TRBJ1-2
d_gene: TRBD1
abundance: -
v_gene: TRBV9
CDR3nt: TGTGCCAGCAGCGTCCACCCCCTACAGGGGCTCTATGGCTACACCTTC
CDR3aa: CASSVHPLQGLYGYTF

j_gene: TRBJ2-3
d_gene: -
abundance: once
v_gene: TRBV28
CDR3nt: TGTGCCAGCTACGGAGGCACAGATACGCAGTATTTT
CDR3aa: CASYGGTDTQYF